This TCR beta chain was profiled in a study of cytomegalovirus exposure and HLA in healthy donors. Study outcomes and limitations: There were some public TCRs occurring in many donors, but most TCR sequences were rare. Cytomegalovirus association was listed for 164 TCR beta chains. Specificity for CMV antigens was confirmed in vitro for a few of the CMV-associated chains.

The approximately 120-subject validation cohort, separate from the roughly 670-subject first cohort, included the donors. Produced via immunoSEQ multiplex PCR; TCRdb's table is partial and in-frame only. Of approximately 270,000 clones listed, around 91% are singletons. From germline, CDR1 is MNHNY and CDR2 SVGAGI (reference sequence). The CDR3 is 16 amino acids. Trimming removed 1 base from V and 0 bases from J; junction bases left unmatched: 1. As to this clone: Its cognate antigen is unknown.

The sequenced sample consisted of PBMCs. The source is a woman aged 18-29 years in good health and CMV-seronegative. This rearrangement joins TRBV6-6 to TRBJ2-5, with TRBD2 matching over 11 bases. The CDR3 sequence: CASSYLAGGHQETQYF. CDR3 bases: TGTGCCAGCAGTTACTTAGCGGGGGGGCACCAAGAGACCCAGTACTTC.